This paragraph covers one TCR beta chain sequence. The repertoire was sequenced with immunoSEQ multiplex PCR; TCRdb's copy has only in-frame clones and lacks some. The sample lists tens of thousands of clones; over 90% were seen once. This entry comes from a study of technical replicates of blood from a handful of donors. This CDR3 region has 14 residues. Between the trimmed V and J ends, which lost 10 bases and 3 bases, there was a span of 17 bases. Germline CDR1 MNHNY, CDR2 SVGAGI (reference sequence). The chain joins TRBV6-6 to TRBJ2-3; a possible D gene is TRBD2 (6 bases). Input material: PBMCs. This sequence originates from a human donor in good health. Some clones in this sample may be carry-over from other donors' samples. The chain's CDR3 is CAIKLAQPTDTQYF. CDR3 coding DNA: TGTGCCATAAAGCTAGCGCAACCTACAGATACGCAGTATTTT.